This T cell receptor beta chain was documented in a study of blood T cells in healthy people across ages. Points from the study as a whole: Strong correlation linked observed beta diversity and percent naive T cells. In older individuals, TCR beta diversity per million T cells was lower, falling roughly linearly with age. Naive and antigen-experienced cells were not separated, limiting conclusive comparison.

The individuals who served as donors were healthy Caucasians living in Russia, aged roughly 6 to 95. The V gene lost 4 bases and the J gene lost 1 base, with 7 bases spanning the gap. This CDR3 region has 12 residues. Germline values: CDR1 SQVTM, CDR2 ANQGSEA. This clonotype was seen only a few times. Its specificity is not known. A J-beta primer mix and a sample-barcoded 5' primer were used in a second PCR of roughly 6 to 12 cycles. TCRdb redid the calling of the 5' RACE reads with MiXCR, one entry per CDR3 protein. The sample lists over 1,200,000 distinct CDR3 sequences; approximately 59% were seen once.

This clonotype was obtained from a man aged 18 to 35 in good health. The sample was blood. The chain is built from TRBV29-1 and TRBJ2-5; D is unclear. CDR3 in amino acids: CSVANSQETQYF. As DNA, the CDR3 is TGCAGCGTTGCAAACAGCCAAGAGACCCAGTACTTC.